The subject of this entry is one T cell receptor beta chain. The target antigen is unknown. At sampling all donors were nominally healthy, likely with unrecorded immune exposures. The CDR3 loop spans 14 amino acids. The V gene's germline CDR1 is MNHEY and CDR2 SVGAGI. V was cut by 6 bases and J by 8 bases, with 14 bases left in between. Researchers ran the PCR with 60 Vbeta and 13 Jbeta primers. The repertoire was sequenced with immunoSEQ multiplex PCR; TCRdb's copy has only in-frame clones and lacks some. The profile shows about 170,000 clones, just over 75% of them singletons. The sample comes from a study of cytomegalovirus exposure and HLA in healthy donors. Overall study results and limits: The classifier, whose performance was assessed in both the original and validation cohorts, reportedly diagnosed cytomegalovirus status with high specificity and sensitivity. Several of the most significant clusters were apparently associated with common viral pathogens in a later analysis.

The material sequenced was PBMCs. The receptor was isolated from a woman aged 25 to 39 in good health and CMV-seropositive. The chain employs TRBV6-5 and TRBJ1-6, with TRBD1 as a possible D gene (5 bases). CDR3 coding DNA: TGTGCCAGCAGAACGAGCAGGGATCATTCACCCCTCCACTTT. Protein product: CASRTSRDHSPLHF.